This entry lists 6 T cell receptor beta chains sequenced from one sample in a study of blood T cell repertoires in COVID-19. TCRdb's copy holds only in-frame clones and misses some; the assay was immunoSEQ multiplex PCR. The data contain about 290,000 clones, nearly 90% of them seen just once; the ten biggest clones take up roughly 11%. Material: peripheral blood. These receptors were collected from a woman in her thirties with COVID-19, enrolled during active disease.

This chain connects TRBV9 to TRBJ2-2; weak D call: TRBD1 (5 bases). The CDR3 is made up of 14 amino acids. V was clipped by 6 bases and J by 6 bases, with 15 bases between them. Looked up from germline, CDR1 is SGDLS and CDR2 is YYNGEE. The CDR3 bases are TGTGCCAGCACCATCCAGGGATTCGCCGGGGAGCTGTTTTTT. Protein: CASTIQGFAGELFF.

The chain couples TRBV3-1 (or the pseudogene TRBV3-2) to TRBJ1-3; no firm D call. The CDR3 is made up of 14 amino acids. The V and J ends lost 1 base and 1 base respectively, with 5 bases between them. The germline CDR1 and CDR2 sequences are LGHDT and YNNKEL (reference sequence). The DNA for the CDR3 is TGTGCCAGCAGCCAAGCGGGTTCTGGAAACACCATATATTTT. Amino acids: CASSQAGSGNTIYF.

The V and J genes are TRBV7-8 and TRBJ2-3; perhaps TRBD2 as D (5 bases). Germline V lookup: CDR1 SGHVS, CDR2 FQNEAQ. Trimming took 3 bases from V and 0 from J, leaving 7 bases between them. The CDR3 totals 14 residues. The CDR3 protein is CASSFGLSTDTQYF. CDR3 DNA: TGTGCCAGCAGCTTCGGACTCAGCACAGATACGCAGTATTTT.

V gene TRBV19 combines with J gene TRBJ1-5; D gene unclear. Germline V gene sequence: CDR1 LNHDA, CDR2 SQIVND (reference sequence). Trimming removed 7 bases at V and 2 bases at J, with 9 bases between. The CDR3 sequence is 13 residues long. CDR3 region: CASKLQGNQPQHF. The CDR3, as DNA: TGTGCCAGTAAGTTGCAGGGCAATCAGCCCCAGCATTTT. The full variable domain, completed using reference TRBV19 and TRBJ1-5, is DGGITQSPKYLFRKEGQNVTLSCEQNLNHDAMYWYRQDPGQGLRLIYYSQIVNDFQKGDIAEGYSVSREKKESFPLTVTSAQKNPTAFYLCASKLQGNQPQHFGDGTRLSIL.

This clone is a singleton in its sample. The chain uses TRBV6-5 and TRBJ1-1, with D hard to call. The CDR3 totals 13 residues. V gave up 7 bases and J gave up 1 base, with 10 bases separating them. Germline V lookup: CDR1 MNHEY, CDR2 SVGAGI. CDR3 sequence (DNA): TGTGCCAGCACCACGGCGGGGAACACTGAAGCTTTCTTT. It specifies CASTTAGNTEAFF.

Only one count was recorded for this clone. The gene calls are TRBV28 and TRBJ1-1; TRBD1 is a possible D gene (6 bases). Germline CDR1 and CDR2: MDHEN and SYDVKM. This CDR3 region has 11 residues. V lost 5 bases to trimming and J lost 8 bases, with 9 bases between them. Here the CDR3 reads CASSTGQEAFF. CDR3 in DNA: TGTGCCAGCAGTACCGGACAGGAAGCTTTCTTT.